The 32 T cell receptor beta chains presented below share a single source sample, sequenced in a study of T cells in Graves' hyperthyroidism and ophthalmopathy. RNA transcripts served as the template for amplifying TCR beta CDR3 regions. The HTBI primer set drove a first-round RT-PCR of the TCR CDR3. TCRdb reprocessed the multiplex PCR reads with MiXCR, giving one entry per CDR3 protein. The sample holds hundreds of thousands of distinct CDR3 sequences, 14% seen once. The material sequenced was blood. The receptors stem from a woman between 25 and 40 years old with Graves' hyperthyroidism that later progressed to Graves' ophthalmopathy.

The chain uses TRBV7-9 and TRBJ2-5; 9 nucleotides match TRBD2. CDR3 length: 15 residues. Germline CDR1 reads SEHNR; CDR2 reads FQNEAQ (reference sequence). V lost 5 bases to trimming and J lost 4 bases; unmatched junction nucleotides: 8. CDR3 loop: CASSPWSGGPETQYF. In nucleotides, the CDR3 is TGTGCCAGCAGCCCTTGGAGCGGGGGGCCAGAGACCCAGTACTTC.

This clonotype was counted many times. The rearrangement links TRBV28 to TRBJ1-4; D remains ambiguous. The V gene lost 3 bases and the J gene lost 7 bases, with 15 bases spanning the gap. This CDR3 spans 15 amino acids. Germline V gene sequence: CDR1 MDHEN, CDR2 SYDVKM. The CDR3 loop is CASSFVSVWGEKLFF. CDR3 nucleotides: TGTGCCAGCAGTTTCGTATCTGTATGGGGTGAAAAACTGTTTTTT.

The chain is built from TRBV13 and TRBJ1-2; 7 bases match TRBD1. The CDR3 length is 14 residues. Germline CDR1 is PRHDT and CDR2 is FYEKMQ (reference sequence). V shed 3 bases and J 1 base; nucleotides not matched to a gene: 2. The CDR3, as DNA: TGTGCCAGCAGCTTGGACAGGAATAACTATGGCTACACCTTC. Its translation: CASSLDRNNYGYTF.

This clonotype was seen at least ten times. This chain joins TRBV18 and TRBJ1-1; D remains unclear. The CDR3 length is 14 residues. Trimming took off 3 bases at V and 3 bases at J, with 11 bases between the two ends. Germline CDR1 reads KGHSH; CDR2 reads LQKENI. The CDR3 DNA sequence: TGTGCCAGCTCACCGGCGTCGAGCGACACTGAAGCTTTCTTT. It yields the protein CASSPASSDTEAFF.

This clonotype was recorded many times. The V call is TRBV7-8, the J call TRBJ2-1; D may be TRBD2 (6 bases). Trimming stripped 5 bases from V and 5 bases from J, with 19 bases between. The CDR3 spans 16 residues. CDR1 is SGHVS, CDR2 FQNEAQ, per germline. The CDR3 loop reads CASSTYHLGGDNEQFF. CDR3 in DNA: TGTGCCAGCAGCACCTACCACCTGGGCGGGGACAATGAGCAGTTCTTC.

This clonotype was found a few times. The chain has TRBV19 and TRBJ1-3; D may be TRBD1 (6 bases). V was trimmed by 5 bases and J by 0 bases, leaving 20 bases between them. CDR1 is LNHDA, CDR2 SQIVND, per germline (reference sequence). This CDR3 has 18 residues. The CDR3 loop is CASSPKGWDTSSGNTIYF. For the CDR3, the DNA is TGTGCCAGTAGTCCAAAAGGGTGGGACACCTCCTCTGGAAACACCATATATTTT. The variable domain in full, with the rest retrieved from reference TRBV19 and TRBJ1-3, is DGGITQSPKYLFRKEGQNVTLSCEQNLNHDAMYWYRQDPGQGLRLIYYSQIVNDFQKGDIAEGYSVSREKKESFPLTVTSAQKNPTAFYLCASSPKGWDTSSGNTIYFGEGSWLTVV.

Details on this clonotype: A much larger clonotype is one base distant, so this may be a read error. The genes are TRBV28 and TRBJ2-3; 7 nucleotides match TRBD2. CDR3 size: 13 residues. Germline CDR1 MDHEN, CDR2 SYDVKM. J gave up 6 bases and V 11 bases, and 11 bases lay outside the gene matches. This CDR3 reads CAGERGGGDTQYF. CDR3 DNA: TGTGCCGGCGAGCGGGGCGGTGGGGATACGCAGTATTTT.

This rearrangement joins TRBV7-2 to TRBJ2-5; D unclear. CDR1 and CDR2 (germline): SGHTA, FQGNSA. The germline V and J ends were trimmed by 5 bases and 4 bases, with 26 bases remaining between them. CDR3 length equals 18 residues. The DNA for the CDR3 is TGTGCCAGCAGCAACTCTCGGACCAGCTCAGTCACGGGAGAGACCCAGTACTTC. It codes for CASSNSRTSSVTGETQYF.

This clonotype was recorded many times. The rearrangement links TRBV27 to TRBJ1-1, with TRBD1 as a possible D gene (6 bases). The CDR3 has 14 amino acids. Germline values: CDR1 MNHEY, CDR2 SMNVEV (reference sequence). Trimming took 3 bases from V and 6 from J, leaving 14 bases between them. The CDR3 region is CASSLTGPLSEAFF. CDR3 sequence (DNA): TGTGCCAGCAGTTTGACAGGCCCTCTTTCTGAAGCTTTCTTT.

This clonotype has a count of ten or more. The chain links TRBV24-1 to TRBJ1-2, with D maybe TRBD1 (5 bases). This CDR3 has 15 amino acids. CDR1 is KGHDR, CDR2 SFDVKD, per germline. V shed 4 bases and J shed 1 base, with 12 bases lying between them. The CDR3 region is CATSDTGTGNYGYTF. In DNA, the CDR3 is TGTGCCACCAGTGACACCGGGACCGGTAACTATGGCTACACCTTC.

The V call is TRBV10-3, the J call TRBJ1-1; D unclear. V lost 2 bases and J 6 bases, leaving 13 bases between the germline ends. CDR1 and CDR2 (germline): ENHRY, SYGVKD. The CDR3 sequence is 14 residues long. CDR3 residues: CAISETGSNAEAFF. Here the CDR3 DNA reads TGTGCCATCAGTGAGACCGGGAGTAACGCTGAAGCTTTCTTT.

In its sample, this clonotype was seen a few times. The chain employs TRBV7-2 and TRBJ2-6; 7 nucleotides agree with TRBD1. The CDR3 loop spans 17 amino acids. CDR1 and CDR2 (germline): SGHTA, FQGNSA. After removal of 5 bases from V and 3 bases from J, the junction contained 10 bases not matched to a gene. The CDR3 coding sequence is TGTGCCAGCAGCCCGCGACAGGGAATCGGTGGGGCCAACGTCCTGACTTTC. This gives the protein CASSPRQGIGGANVLTF.

This clonotype was observed many times. J is TRBJ2-1 and V is TRBV19, with 8 nucleotides matching TRBD2. Germline CDR1 is LNHDA and CDR2 is SQIVND (reference sequence). The CDR3 runs 18 residues. V was pared by 3 bases and J by 1 base, with 11 bases of the junction left unmatched. As DNA, the CDR3 is TGTGCCAGTAGTATCAAGCGGGAGTCGTGGTTGTCCTACAATGAGCAGTTCTTC. Amino acids: CASSIKRESWLSYNEQFF.

This clonotype was found many times. The chain employs TRBV19 and TRBJ2-7, with 8 nucleotides matching TRBD1. V dropped 3 bases and J dropped 0; count of bases not matched to a gene: 7. There are 16 residues in the CDR3. From germline, CDR1 is LNHDA and CDR2 SQIVND (reference sequence). CDR3 region: CASSITGTGSSYEQYF. CDR3 DNA: TGTGCCAGTAGTATCACCGGGACAGGAAGCTCCTACGAGCAGTACTTC.

There are a few counts of this clonotype. This chain links TRBV5-4 with TRBJ1-6, with D tentatively TRBD1 (6 bases). There are 15 residues in the CDR3. V lost 7 bases to trimming and J lost 7 bases, with 18 bases between them. Germline V gene sequence: CDR1 SGHNT, CDR2 YYREEE (reference sequence). The CDR3 region has the DNA TGTGCCAGCGGGATACAGGGTGTTGGAAATTCACCCCTCCACTTT. It is translated as CASGIQGVGNSPLHF.

This clonotype was seen many times. This chain joins TRBV18 and TRBJ2-5, with 9 bases identical to TRBD2. This CDR3 region has 16 residues. The J segment lost 4 bases and the V segment lost 1 base, leaving 7 bases of the junction unmatched. Germline CDR1 KGHSH, CDR2 LQKENI. CDR3 residues: CASSPQASGIGETQYF. The CDR3 nucleotides read TGTGCCAGCTCACCACAGGCTAGCGGGATAGGAGAGACCCAGTACTTC. The full variable domain, with the rest looked up from reference TRBV18 and TRBJ2-5, is NAGVMQNPRHLVRRRGQEARLRCSPMKGHSHVYWYRQLPEEGLKFMVYLQKENIIDESGMPKERFSAEFPKEGPSILRIQQVVRGDSAAYFCASSPQASGIGETQYFGPGTRLLVL.

There are many counts of this clonotype. The rearrangement uses TRBV7-3 and TRBJ1-1; 10 nucleotides agree with TRBD1. After removal of 5 bases from V and 11 bases from J, the junction contained 8 bases not matched to a gene. Per germline, CDR1 SGHTA and CDR2 FQGTGA. The CDR3 runs to 13 residues. The CDR3 bases are TGTGCCAGCAGCACCCCGGGACAGGGGAGGGCTTTCTTT. It is translated as CASSTPGQGRAFF.

In its sample, this clonotype was seen a few times. The chain uses TRBV20-1 and TRBJ2-1, with 8 nucleotides matching TRBD2. Germline trimming cut 5 bases from V and 3 bases from J; bases unmatched to any gene: 6. Per the germline V gene, CDR1 is DFQATT and CDR2 is SNEGSKA (reference sequence). This CDR3 spans 14 amino acids. The CDR3 region has the DNA TGCAGTGCTCCTTCGGCGGGAGGCTACAATGAGCAGTTCTTC. Its translation is CSAPSAGGYNEQFF.

Ten or more counts support this clonotype. The rearrangement links TRBV9 to TRBJ1-1; tentative D call: TRBD1 (5 bases). Trimming shortened V by 2 bases and J by 3 bases, and 11 bases separated the two germline ends. The CDR3 totals 14 residues. Germline CDR1 SGDLS, CDR2 YYNGEE. CDR3 DNA sequence: TGTGCCAGCAGCGTTATCCAGGGTGACACTGAAGCTTTCTTT. It specifies CASSVIQGDTEAFF. Full variable domain (rest looked up from reference TRBV9 and TRBJ1-1): DSGVTQTPKHLITATGQRVTLRCSPRSGDLSVYWYQQSLDQGLQFLIQYYNGEERAKGNILERFSAQQFPDLHSELNLSSLELGDSALYFCASSVIQGDTEAFFGQGTRLTVV.

This clonotype was seen many times. The chain recombines TRBV20-1 with TRBJ2-1; 7 bases agree with TRBD2. After removal of 6 bases from V and 9 bases from J, the junction contained 14 bases not matched to a gene. The CDR3 covers 14 residues. Germline assignment: CDR1 DFQATT and CDR2 SNEGSKA (reference sequence). The CDR3 DNA reads as TGCAGTGCCGGCCGACTAGCAGGAGAGGGTGAGCAGTTCTTC. Translating gives CSAGRLAGEGEQFF.

The chain recombines TRBV11-2 with TRBJ1-1; 8 bases fit TRBD1. The junction had 9 bases not matched to a gene; V was cut back by 0 bases and J by 6 bases. This CDR3 comprises 16 residues. CDR1 and CDR2 (germline): SGHAT, FQNNGV. In DNA form, the CDR3 reads TGTGCCAGCAGCTTAGATCCGTACAGGGGGATGGCTGAAGCTTTCTTT. It yields the protein CASSLDPYRGMAEAFF.

For this clonotype: Since a much larger clone is just one base distant, this may be a read error. The chain carries TRBV30 and TRBJ1-4; TRBD1 agrees at 7 bases. Germline assignment: CDR1 GTSNPN and CDR2 SVGIG (reference sequence). The CDR3 is 15 amino acids. CDR3 amino acids: CARSEGASTNEKLFF. As DNA, the CDR3 is TGTGCCCGGAGCGAGGGGGCTTCAACTAATGAAAAACTGTTTTTT.

This chain joins TRBV20-1 and TRBJ2-7; D possibly corresponds to TRBD1 (5 bases). This CDR3 is built from 15 residues. Germline V gene data show CDR1 as DFQATT and CDR2 as SNEGSKA (reference sequence). V was trimmed by 0 bases and J by 2 bases, leaving 14 bases between them. DNA of the CDR3: TGCAGTGCTAGAGATATCAAGGGGCCTCCCTACGAGCAGTACTTC. It yields the protein CSARDIKGPPYEQYF.

Only a few counts were recorded for this clonotype. The CDR3 does not end in the conserved phenylalanine or tryptophan, so this is likely a read error. The V gene is TRBV7-9, the J gene TRBJ2-2, with 11 bases lining up with TRBD1. CDR1 and CDR2 (germline): SEHNR, FQNEAQ (reference sequence). The CDR3 contains 16 residues. The V segment lost 5 bases and the J segment 4 bases; nucleotides outside the gene matches: 6. CDR3 coding DNA: TGTGCCAGCAGCCTCAGGACAGGGGGCGGCACCGGGGAGCTGTTTTCT. This translates into CASSLRTGGGTGELFS.

This clonotype was seen many times. The rearrangement links TRBV11-3 to TRBJ1-4; D gene uncertain. CDR3 length equals 14 residues. In germline, CDR1 is SGHNT, CDR2 YENEEA. Trimming pared 0 bases from V and 5 bases from J, leaving 7 bases between. The CDR3, as DNA: TGTGCCAGCAGCTTAGAGGCCATAAATGAAAAACTGTTTTTT. It translates to CASSLEAINEKLFF.

This clonotype was picked up many times. The chain is built from TRBV7-2 and TRBJ1-6, with D possibly being TRBD1 (6 bases). V was pared by 1 base and J by 7 bases, with 8 bases between. CDR3 size: 14 residues. In germline, CDR1 is SGHTA, CDR2 FQGNSA. The CDR3 loop reads CASSLVDRNSPLHF. Written as DNA, the CDR3 is TGTGCCAGCAGCTTAGTGGACAGAAATTCACCCCTCCACTTT.

This clonotype was seen many times. This sequence joins TRBV10-3 and TRBJ1-6, with 11 bases lining up with TRBD1. The CDR3 is made up of 15 amino acids. Germline assignment: CDR1 ENHRY and CDR2 SYGVKD. V was clipped by 2 bases and J by 9 bases; unmatched bases: 3. CDR3 coding DNA: TGTGCCATCAGTGAGGAGGGACAGGGGGTTTCACCCCTCCACTTT. Protein product: CAISEEGQGVSPLHF.

This sequence joins TRBV30 and TRBJ2-5; 8 nucleotides line up with TRBD2. The CDR3 spans 16 residues. The V segment lost 0 bases and the J segment 2 bases; nucleotides outside the gene matches: 8. Germline values: CDR1 GTSNPN, CDR2 SVGIG (reference sequence). The CDR3 bases are TGTGCCTGGAGTGTTCGGCTAGCGGGTTCACAAGAGACCCAGTACTTC. Translated: CAWSVRLAGSQETQYF.

This clonotype appeared a few times. The rearrangement uses TRBV12-3 or TRBV12-4 and TRBJ2-1; D ambiguous. The CDR3 covers 16 residues. With 2 bases removed from V and 0 bases from J, the gap between germline ends came to 11 bases. CDR3 nucleotides: TGTGCCAGCAGTTTACAGTACAGCTTCTCCTACAATGAGCAGTTCTTC. Residues: CASSLQYSFSYNEQFF.

The chain carries TRBV18 and TRBJ1-2, with 9 bases lining up with TRBD1. Germline V gene data show CDR1 as KGHSH and CDR2 as LQKENI. The CDR3 consists of 15 residues. The V segment lost 3 bases and the J segment 11 bases; nucleotides outside the gene matches: 13. In nucleotides, the CDR3 is TGTGCCAGCTCACCGGGGACAGGGACGGACTATCGATACACCTTC. Translated, it gives CASSPGTGTDYRYTF.

The genes are TRBV5-8 and TRBJ1-1, with TRBD1 matching 8 bases. The CDR3 is 15 amino acids. The junction had 11 bases not matched to a gene; V was cut back by 5 bases and J by 5 bases. CDR1 is SGHTS, CDR2 YDEGEE, per germline. Here the CDR3 DNA reads TGTGCCAGCAGGCGGCGCGGGACAGGTCGGACTGAAGCTTTCTTT. It codes for CASRRRGTGRTEAFF.

This rearrangement joins TRBV4-2 to TRBJ2-7; TRBD2 aligns across 8 bases. The length of the CDR3 is 16 residues. V was pared by 0 bases and J by 4 bases, with 8 bases of the junction left unmatched. CDR1 and CDR2 (germline): LGHNA, YNFKEQ. The CDR3 sequence is CASSQDLSGRRYEQYF. CDR3 bases: TGTGCCAGCAGCCAAGATTTGAGCGGGAGAAGGTACGAGCAGTACTTC.